This T cell receptor beta chain was retrieved from a study of shared clonotypes between healthy human individuals. Regarding the study as a whole: An effect of sequencing depth on clonotype sharing among donors was expected.

Original handling: ImmunoSEQ yielded junction-only sequences lacking quality scores, so filtering differed. Measured with immunoSEQ multiplex PCR; TCRdb has only the in-frame clones, and not every one. That table supplies the V and J calls and clone size; D and trimming were determined from the DNA. The sample carries about 2.3 million clones, just over 90% recorded once. Trimming cost V 2 bases and J 1 base; bases outside gene matches: 6. CDR3 size: 16 residues. CDR1 and CDR2 (germline): SGHRS, YFSETQ. For this clone: The target antigen is unknown.

The source of this sequence is a man aged 18 to 35 in good health. Some clones in this sample may be carry-over from other donors' samples. The material sequenced was naive CD4+ T cells from PBMCs. The subset here: CD45RA+ positively selected. This chain joins TRBV5-1 and TRBJ2-7, with TRBD2 identical over 10 bases. The CDR3 loop reads CASSLDTSGVSYEQYF. For the CDR3, the DNA is TGCGCCAGCAGCTTAGATACTAGCGGGGTTTCCTACGAGCAGTACTTC.